This T cell receptor (beta chain) was identified in a study of metastatic and nonmetastatic thyroid tumors. Study in general: Blood and tumor or nodule tissue repertoires from malignant and benign thyroid patients were compared. Study-wide findings and caveats: TCR beta diversity was reportedly significantly higher in malignant thyroid tumors than benign nodules, in blood and tumor.

In the study's own analysis: Clinicopathological groups supplied CDR3 differences that were used to build a distant-metastasis classifier for papillary thyroid cancer. TCRdb recomputed clones from the PCR reads via MiXCR. TCRdb's processing, not the study's, gives the V and J calls here. This table has tens of thousands of clones, approximately 24% appearing once. Patients underwent thyroid surgery, and none had received any treatment before it. With regard to this clone: Its antigen is not known.

With 7 bases removed from V and 7 bases from J, the gap between germline ends came to 14 bases. Germline V gives CDR1 LNHDA, CDR2 SQIVND (reference sequence). This CDR3 contains 13 residues. This TCR derives from a female donor with papillary thyroid cancer or a benign thyroid nodule (not recorded which). Some clones in this sample may be carry-over from other donors' samples. Sequences were obtained from tumor tissue. The rearrangement joins TRBV19 to TRBJ1-5; D ambiguous. This chain's CDR3 is CASKGQNSQPQHF. The CDR3 DNA reads as TGTGCCAGTAAAGGGCAGAATTCGCAGCCCCAGCATTTT. Drawing the rest from reference TRBV19 and TRBJ1-5, the complete variable domain is DGGITQSPKYLFRKEGQNVTLSCEQNLNHDAMYWYRQDPGQGLRLIYYSQIVNDFQKGDIAEGYSVSREKKESFPLTVTSAQKNPTAFYLCASKGQNSQPQHFGDGTRLSIL.